This TCR beta chain was observed in a study of beta chain features in type 1 diabetes. Findings and caveats of the study: A moderate, significant TCRB CDR3 shortening appeared in type 1 diabetes across four CD4+ subsets. Fewer junction insertions and more nucleotide deletions appeared in type 1 diabetes patients.

Expressed TCRB transcripts got sequenced, as all isolated RNA was reverse transcribed. Method: immunoSEQ multiplex PCR; TCRdb's copy keeps in-frame clones and lacks some. The table lists around 600,000 clones, 9.5% to 15% of them singletons. The germline V gene encodes CDR1 SGHTA and CDR2 FQGNSA. The CDR3 consists of 17 residues. The J segment lost 2 bases and the V segment lost 1 base, leaving 6 bases of the junction unmatched. This clone was observed a few times. No antigen is known for it. Specimen: naive CD4+ T cells from blood. This TCR was sampled from a man aged 25 to 40 with type 1 diabetes. V usage is TRBV7-2 and J usage is TRBJ2-3; 10 bases are shared with TRBD2. The CDR3 loop is CASSLVAGGLSTDTQYF. The CDR3, as DNA: TGTGCCAGCAGCTTAGTAGCGGGGGGCCTCTCCACAGATACGCAGTATTTT.